The next 5 T cell receptor beta chains were all read from a single sample in a study of shared clonotypes between healthy human individuals. Generated by immunoSEQ multiplex PCR, the TCRdb table keeps only in-frame clones and is missing some. This table has some 1.1 million clones, around three quarters appearing once. Material: memory CD4+ T cells from PBMCs. Noted subset: CD45RA-negative fraction. These receptors originate from a man aged 18-30 years in good health. Some clones in this sample may be carry-over from other donors' samples.

J is TRBJ2-7 and V is TRBV10-3, with a weak D call TRBD2 (5 bases). The germline V and J ends were trimmed by 7 bases and 5 bases, with 12 bases remaining between them. Germline V gives CDR1 ENHRY, CDR2 SYGVKD. This CDR3 spans 12 amino acids. The CDR3 DNA sequence: TGTGCCATCACCGGACCCGGGGACGAGCAGTACTTC. Translation: CAITGPGDEQYF.

Note on this clone: A far larger clone is one base from this, pointing to a likely read error. The chain joins TRBV7-7 to TRBJ1-1; D unclear. The CDR3 extends over 13 amino acids. Germline V CDR1 and CDR2: SSHAT, FNYEAQ (reference sequence). For the CDR3, the DNA is TGCGCCAGCAGCCGAGGACGGAGCACTGAAGCTTTCTTT. Translating it yields CASSRGRSTEAFF.

The chain couples TRBV2 to TRBJ2-5; perhaps TRBD1 as D (5 bases). V was shortened by 4 bases and J by 5 bases, with 14 bases between the two germline ends. The CDR3 runs 14 residues. The germline CDR1 and CDR2 sequences are SNHLY and FYNNEI. CDR3 nucleotides: TGTGCCAGCAGTGCGGAAGGGTGGGGCGAGACCCAGTACTTC. Amino acids: CASSAEGWGETQYF.

The chain is built from TRBV5-1 and TRBJ2-7; 7 nucleotides align to TRBD2. V shed 2 bases and J 4 bases; nucleotides not matched to a gene: 15. Per the germline V gene, CDR1 is SGHRS and CDR2 is YFSETQ. The CDR3 contains 17 residues. The CDR3: CASSLSITGGSGYEQYF. CDR3 coding DNA: TGCGCCAGCAGCTTATCGATTACGGGGGGATCGGGATACGAGCAGTACTTC.

The CDR3, as DNA: TGTGCCAGCAGCCGCTCACTGGGACTAGCGGGAGTTCGCTACGAGCAGTACTTC. It encodes CASSRSLGLAGVRYEQYF. The J gene is TRBJ2-7, the V gene TRBV4-2; 14 bases agree with TRBD2. This CDR3 comprises 18 residues. Germline values: CDR1 LGHNA, CDR2 YNFKEQ. V gave up 4 bases and J gave up 3 bases; unmatched junction bases: 11.